Sequencing of this T cell receptor beta chain was carried out in a study of response to subunit inactivated influenza vaccine. This clonotype has at least ten counts. Antigen unknown. TCRdb recomputed calls from the RT-PCR reads with MiXCR, one row per CDR3 protein. The sample shows hundreds of thousands of distinct CDR3 sequences, roughly 12% of them seen only once. Study-wide points: Seasonal influenza vaccination, on each occasion, was suggested by the authors to recruit few new T cells.

The length of the CDR3 is 13 residues. Germline CDR1 reads KGHSH; CDR2 reads LQKENI. Between the trimmed V and J ends, which lost 0 bases and 8 bases, there was a span of 8 bases. The sample also formed part of further work on T cells expressing NK-cell markers. Per that study: It was by 5'RACE template switching with UMIs that TCR beta cDNA was made.

The sequence was obtained from a man between 45 and 60 years old who received an inactivated influenza vaccine. The specimen was PBMCs from blood, collected on the day of vaccination. The chain carries TRBV18 and TRBJ2-1; no definite D call. This CDR3 is CASSPPLGYEQFF. CDR3 nucleotide sequence: TGTGCCAGCTCACCACCGTTGGGATATGAGCAGTTCTTC. The entire variable domain, with the rest obtained from reference TRBV18 and TRBJ2-1, is as follows: NAGVMQNPRHLVRRRGQEARLRCSPMKGHSHVYWYRQLPEEGLKFMVYLQKENIIDESGMPKERFSAEFPKEGPSILRIQQVVRGDSAAYFCASSPPLGYEQFFGPGTRLTVL.